Detailed here is one T cell receptor beta chain. This record comes from a study of T cells in Graves' hyperthyroidism and ophthalmopathy. The authors deemed Graves' hyperthyroidism stable absent ophthalmopathy progression within 18 months. Amplified regions were TCR beta CDR3 sequences from RNA transcripts. Researchers ran a first-round RT-PCR on the TCR CDR3 using the HTBI primer set. One entry per CDR3 protein, called by TCRdb with MiXCR from the multiplex PCR reads. The sample gives approximately 370,000 distinct CDR3 sequences, 15% of which show up once; approximately 29% is in the top ten. The CDR3 totals 11 residues. Per germline, CDR1 SGHTS and CDR2 YDEGEE. Trimming cost V 4 bases and J 8 bases, with 9 bases left between them.

V and J are TRBV5-8 and TRBJ1-1; D is undetermined. The clonotype originates from a woman in her twenties or thirties with Graves' hyperthyroidism. What was sequenced was blood. CDR3 nucleotides: TGTGCCAGCAGCGCCGTTTCGGAAGCTTTCTTT. Translating it yields CASSAVSEAFF.